This passage covers 9 T cell receptor beta chains from one sample sequenced in a study of OX40 agonist ivuxolimab in advanced cancers. Assay: immunoSEQ multiplex PCR; the TCRdb copy retains only in-frame clones and omits some. The data show about 85,000 clones, about 86% seen once. The sample in question was CD4+ or CD8+ T cells sorted from blood, obtained in a trial of the OX40 agonist ivuxolimab. These receptors were collected from an adult with an advanced solid tumor such as melanoma, head and neck, liver or kidney cancer.

The chain links TRBV29-1 to TRBJ2-2, with a weak D call TRBD2 (9 bases). Looked up from germline, CDR1 is SQVTM and CDR2 is ANQGSEA. Trimming pared 0 bases from V and 2 bases from J, leaving 16 bases between. CDR3 length equals 17 residues. The chain's CDR3 is CSVEDSGGQANTGELFF. CDR3 nucleotide sequence: TGCAGCGTTGAAGATAGCGGGGGACAGGCAAACACCGGGGAGCTGTTTTTT.

Details on this clone: The sample holds other DNA sequences that translate to the same CDR3. The J gene is TRBJ2-5, the V gene TRBV19; a weak D match, TRBD1 (5 bases). Per germline, CDR1 LNHDA and CDR2 SQIVND (reference sequence). V shed 3 bases and J shed 4 bases, with 6 bases lying between them. This CDR3 has 12 residues. The CDR3 sequence is CASSIQGETQYF. The CDR3 nucleotides read TGTGCCAGTAGTATCCAGGGAGAGACCCAGTACTTC.

The chain links TRBV27 to TRBJ1-6; 7 bases fit TRBD1. V shed 5 bases and J 8 bases; nucleotides not matched to a gene: 6. Germline CDR1 reads MNHEY; CDR2 reads SMNVEV (reference sequence). The CDR3 has 14 residues. The CDR3 DNA is TGTGCCAGCAGTGCTGACAGGGTTGATTCACCCCTCCACTTT. Translated: CASSADRVDSPLHF.

The chain combines TRBV9 with TRBJ1-2; D is unclear. Germline V gene sequence: CDR1 SGDLS, CDR2 YYNGEE. The V end lost 5 bases, the J end lost 4 bases, and 15 bases lay between the germline ends. The CDR3 loop spans 14 amino acids. The CDR3 sequence: CASSFPFSSYGYTF. The DNA for the CDR3 is TGTGCCAGCAGTTTCCCATTCTCCAGCTATGGCTACACCTTC.

The genes are TRBV27 and TRBJ2-1; 16 bases line up with TRBD2. This CDR3 spans 16 amino acids. V shed 6 bases and J 9 bases; nucleotides not matched to a gene: 8. The germline V gene encodes CDR1 MNHEY and CDR2 SMNVEV (reference sequence). This CDR3 is CASSSGTSGGAGEQFF. Here the CDR3 DNA reads TGTGCCAGCAGCTCCGGGACTAGCGGGGGGGCGGGTGAGCAGTTCTTC.

CDR3 residues: CASSLEARRGSGEETQYF. The CDR3 DNA reads TGTGCCAGCAGCTTGGAGGCCAGGAGGGGTTCAGGGGAAGAGACCCAGTACTTC. The rearrangement joins TRBV5-4 to TRBJ2-5, with D perhaps given as TRBD1 or TRBD2 (6 bases each). CDR1 and CDR2 (germline): SGHNT, YYREEE (reference sequence). V shed 0 bases and J shed 3 bases, with 21 bases lying between them. This CDR3 has 18 amino acids.

The chain is built from TRBV5-4 and TRBJ2-2; D is possibly TRBD1 (6 bases). This CDR3 spans 15 amino acids. Germline V lookup: CDR1 SGHNT, CDR2 YYREEE (reference sequence). V was shortened by 0 bases and J by 4 bases, with 10 bases between the two germline ends. The CDR3 reads CASSLDLGGTGELFF. The CDR3 DNA follows: TGTGCCAGCAGCTTGGATTTAGGGGGCACCGGGGAGCTGTTTTTT.

This chain connects TRBV7-2 to TRBJ1-2, with 9 bases identical to TRBD1. The ends lost 5 bases at V and 5 bases at J; junction bases unmatched: 3. The CDR3 is made up of 13 amino acids. The germline V gene has CDR1 SGHTA and CDR2 FQGNSA. The CDR3 protein is CASSRDRDYGYTF. In DNA, the CDR3 is TGTGCCAGCAGCCGGGACAGGGATTATGGCTACACCTTC.

The rearrangement links TRBV7-3 to TRBJ1-3; the D is unclear. This CDR3 comprises 19 residues. Trimming cost V 2 bases and J 3 bases, with 23 bases left between them. From germline, CDR1 is SGHTA and CDR2 FQGTGA. The CDR3 loop is CASSLLSVRVPLIGNTIYF. In DNA, the CDR3 is TGTGCCAGCAGCTTACTTTCTGTTAGGGTACCACTTATTGGAAACACCATATATTTT.